The 18 T cell receptor beta chains given below trace back to one sample, sequenced in a study of blood T cell repertoires in COVID-19. The method was immunoSEQ multiplex PCR; TCRdb's version includes in-frame clones alone and lacks a portion of them. The sample lists 200,000 to 300,000 clones, 70% to 90% occurring once. Sequenced material: peripheral blood. The source of these receptors is a man between 45 and 60 years old with acute or convalescent COVID-19.

The chain uses TRBV5-1 and TRBJ2-2, with a possible D match to TRBD1 (5 bases). This CDR3 is built from 15 residues. Germline lookup yields CDR1 SGHRS and CDR2 YFSETQ. Trimming took 0 bases from V and 1 from J, leaving 7 bases between them. CDR3: CASSLGGQNTGELFF. The CDR3 coding sequence is TGCGCCAGCAGCTTGGGAGGACAGAACACCGGGGAGCTGTTTTTT.

This clone was recorded once. V gene TRBV6-5 combines with J gene TRBJ1-4; TRBD1 agrees at 7 bases. Germline trimming cut 5 bases from V and 8 bases from J; bases unmatched to any gene: 11. This CDR3 contains 15 residues. Germline CDR1 reads MNHEY; CDR2 reads SVGAGI. DNA of the CDR3: TGTGCCAGCAGTCCTGACAGGGAAGTGCGGGAAAAACTGTTTTTT. This codes for CASSPDREVREKLFF.

V and J are TRBV7-9 and TRBJ2-3, with TRBD2 identical over 11 bases. Trimming at V came to 1 base and at J to 2 bases, leaving 5 bases not matched to a gene. The CDR3 loop spans 17 amino acids. Germline V gene sequence: CDR1 SEHNR, CDR2 FQNEAQ (reference sequence). The CDR3 DNA follows: TGTGCCAGCAGCTTAGAAGGACTAGCGGGTCCCACAGATACGCAGTATTTT. It is translated as CASSLEGLAGPTDTQYF.

This chain links TRBV13 with TRBJ1-1, with D tentatively TRBD1 (6 bases). The germline gives CDR1 PRHDT, CDR2 FYEKMQ (reference sequence). Trimming cost V 6 bases and J 5 bases, with 19 bases left between them. This CDR3 has 15 residues. This CDR3 reads CASSPAGALGTEAFF. CDR3 DNA sequence: TGTGCCAGCAGTCCGGCAGGGGCTTTAGGGACTGAAGCTTTCTTT.

The chain uses TRBV4-1 and TRBJ2-1, with 9 bases that match TRBD2. The germline V gene has CDR1 MGHRA and CDR2 YSYEKL. This CDR3 comprises 16 residues. J gave up 5 bases and V 6 bases, and 11 bases lay outside the gene matches. The CDR3 nucleotides read TGCGCCAGCAGACCAATGGGGGCGGGAGGGGACAATGAGCAGTTCTTC. Protein product: CASRPMGAGGDNEQFF.

The chain carries TRBV10-3 and TRBJ2-3, with 8 bases that match TRBD2. CDR3 size: 15 residues. Per the germline V gene, CDR1 is ENHRY and CDR2 is SYGVKD. With V trimmed by 4 bases and J by 0 bases, 3 bases remained unmatched. The DNA of the CDR3 is TGTGCCATCAGTGCGGGCGGGGGGAGCACAGATACGCAGTATTTT. Its translation is CAISAGGGSTDTQYF.

This clone turned up a few times. This sequence joins TRBV3-1 (or the pseudogene TRBV3-2) and TRBJ2-1; no definite D call. V lost 3 bases and J 4 bases, leaving 7 bases between the germline ends. The CDR3 sequence is 13 residues long. Germline V CDR1 and CDR2: LGHDT, YNNKEL (reference sequence). The CDR3 nucleotides read TGTGCCAGCAGCCATGGCAGGTACAATGAGCAGTTCTTC. Protein sequence: CASSHGRYNEQFF.

The chain combines TRBV6-6 with TRBJ1-6, with TRBD1 as a possible D gene (5 bases). The CDR3 is 14 amino acids. From germline, CDR1 is MNHNY and CDR2 SVGAGI (reference sequence). Deletions cut 4 bases from V and 11 bases from J, with 15 bases between. Here the CDR3 DNA reads TGTGCCAGCAGTTCTGACCAGGGTAGTACACCCCTCCACTTT. Its protein is CASSSDQGSTPLHF.

V is TRBV20-1 and J is TRBJ2-4; 8 bases match TRBD1. The CDR3 is 11 amino acids. Per germline, CDR1 DFQATT and CDR2 SNEGSKA (reference sequence). Trimming at V came to 5 bases and at J to 7 bases, leaving 1 base not matched to a gene. The CDR3 loop is CSARDRNIQYF. The DNA of the CDR3 is TGCAGTGCTCGGGACAGGAACATTCAGTACTTC.

The chain recombines TRBV6-1 with TRBJ2-5, with 13 nucleotides matching TRBD2. Unmatched junction bases numbered 18, after V lost 4 bases and J lost 7 bases. CDR1 is MNHNS and CDR2 is SASEGT in the germline V gene. There are 19 residues in the CDR3. This CDR3 is CASSASYGLAGASAVTQYF. The CDR3 nucleotides read TGTGCCAGCAGTGCCTCTTATGGACTAGCGGGGGCCTCGGCGGTGACCCAGTACTTC.

The rearrangement joins TRBV27 to TRBJ2-2, with a tentative D call TRBD1 (6 bases). Trimming stripped 5 bases from V and 2 bases from J, with 12 bases between. The CDR3 extends over 15 amino acids. CDR1 is MNHEY and CDR2 is SMNVEV in the germline V gene (reference sequence). Here the CDR3 DNA reads TGTGCCAGCAGTGTACAGGGACATAACACCGGGGAGCTGTTTTTT. This encodes CASSVQGHNTGELFF.

V and J are TRBV6-1 and TRBJ1-1, with D possibly matching TRBD1 (6 bases). Trimming cost V 3 bases and J 4 bases, with 15 bases left between them. CDR1 is MNHNS and CDR2 is SASEGT in the germline V gene. The CDR3 consists of 15 residues. CDR3 DNA: TGTGCCAGCAGTGATGCACGGACAGAAGCCACTGAAGCTTTCTTT. Protein sequence: CASSDARTEATEAFF.

This clone was seen at least ten times. The chain couples TRBV5-1 to TRBJ2-7; 9 bases are shared with TRBD2. CDR1 SGHRS and CDR2 YFSETQ come from the germline V gene. Unmatched junction bases numbered 12, after V lost 2 bases and J lost 6 bases. This CDR3 is 16 amino acids long. The CDR3 DNA follows: TGCGCCAGCAGCTTAGGGACTAGCAGTGTCGTCGGCGAGCAGTACTTC. As protein: CASSLGTSSVVGEQYF.

J is TRBJ1-2 and V is TRBV24-1, with TRBD1 identical over 8 bases. CDR1 is KGHDR, CDR2 SFDVKD, per germline. The CDR3 spans 13 residues. J was trimmed by 8 bases and V by 2 bases; bases with no gene match: 3. CDR3 coding DNA: TGTGCCACCAGTGATTGGACAGGGCAGGGCTACACCTTC. Its protein is CATSDWTGQGYTF.

The chain joins TRBV4-1 to TRBJ2-2; weak D call: TRBD2 (6 bases). V was trimmed by 0 bases and J by 8 bases, leaving 13 bases between them. The CDR3 totals 15 residues. Germline loops: CDR1 MGHRA, CDR2 YSYEKL. The CDR3 sequence: CASSQDWRAGGELFF. CDR3 bases: TGCGCCAGCAGCCAAGATTGGAGGGCCGGGGGGGAGCTGTTTTTT.

The table lists this clone with a few counts. V usage is TRBV6-5 and J usage is TRBJ2-7, with D unresolved. This CDR3 region has 13 residues. V gave up 6 bases and J gave up 3 bases, with 12 bases separating them. The V gene's germline CDR1 is MNHEY and CDR2 SVGAGI. CDR3 residues: CASSPLGVYEQYF. The CDR3 region has the DNA TGTGCCAGCAGCCCCCTAGGAGTCTACGAGCAGTACTTC.

The chain has TRBV11-3 and TRBJ2-3; a weak D match, TRBD2 (6 bases). The germline gives CDR1 SGHNT, CDR2 YENEEA. The CDR3 runs 15 residues. Between the trimmed V and J ends, which lost 4 bases and 4 bases, there was a span of 15 bases. CDR3 DNA: TGTGCCAGCAGCTCCCGGGCCAGGGAGGCAGATACGCAGTATTTT. It codes for CASSSRAREADTQYF.

V is TRBV28 and J is TRBJ2-1; 11 positions agree with TRBD2. V was clipped by 8 bases and J by 6 bases; unmatched bases: 9. Per germline, CDR1 MDHEN and CDR2 SYDVKM. The CDR3 is 15 amino acids. CDR3 in DNA: TGTGCCAGCGGGACTAGCGGAAGAGGGTCCAATGAGCAGTTCTTC. It encodes CASGTSGRGSNEQFF.